One sample yielded the 9 T cell receptor beta chains listed below, sequenced in a study of blood T cells in healthy people across ages. The second PCR ran roughly 7 to 11 cycles with a sample-barcoded 5' primer and J-beta primers. TCRdb analysed the 5' RACE reads with MiXCR anew, one entry per CDR3 protein. This sample carries 650,000 to 700,000 distinct CDR3 sequences, 32% of them seen once, and the ten largest clones take less than 20%. The sample consisted of blood. Receptor source: a woman at least 80 years old in good health.

This clonotype came up many times. V and J are TRBV15 and TRBJ2-5; D unresolved. V was trimmed by 0 bases and J by 2 bases, leaving 19 bases between them. Germline assignment: CDR1 LNHNV and CDR2 YYDKDF (reference sequence). This CDR3 is 18 amino acids long. The CDR3, as DNA: TGTGCCACCAGCAGAGAGGGGAAGAGAATGGCCAGGCAAGAGACCCAGTACTTC. It translates to CATSREGKRMARQETQYF.

A remark on this clonotype: A single base separates this from a much larger clone, so it may be a read error. V gene TRBV7-6 combines with J gene TRBJ2-1; 7 bases are shared with TRBD2. Near its end, the DNA agrees better with TRBJ2-7, so the J call may be wrong. Germline V gene data show CDR1 as SGHVS and CDR2 as FNYEAQ. The CDR3 is 13 residues long. CDR3 DNA: TGTGCCAGCAGCTTTGGGGACTACAATGAGCAGTACTTC. Residues: CASSFGDYNEQYF.

The rearrangement joins TRBV7-2 to TRBJ2-1, with a tentative D call TRBD2 (5 bases). The CDR3 sequence is 19 residues long. Looked up from germline, CDR1 is SGHTA and CDR2 is FQGNSA. Trimming removed 3 bases from V and 0 bases from J, with 21 bases in between. The CDR3 sequence is CASSFLPPASRSSYNEQFF. The CDR3 DNA sequence: TGTGCCAGCAGCTTCCTACCGCCCGCTAGCAGAAGCTCCTACAATGAGCAGTTCTTC. The full variable domain, rest sourced from reference TRBV7-2 and TRBJ2-1, is GAGVSQSPSNKVTEKGKDVELRCDPISGHTALYWYRQSLGQGLEFLIYFQGNSAPDKSGLPSDRFSAERTGGSVSTLTIQRTQQEDSAVYLCASSFLPPASRSSYNEQFFGPGTRLTVL.

The table lists this clonotype with many counts. The DNA for the CDR3 is TGTGCCAGCAGTTCCTGGCAGGGTAGCAATCAGCCCCAGCATTTT. Translation gives CASSSWQGSNQPQHF. The J gene is TRBJ1-5, the V gene TRBV28; D might be TRBD1 (5 bases). Trimming took off 4 bases at V and 0 bases at J, with 10 bases between the two ends. The CDR3 consists of 15 residues. Per germline, CDR1 MDHEN and CDR2 SYDVKM.

Points on this clonotype: The junction shows a germline mismatch at one end, possibly a read error. The J gene is TRBJ2-7, the V gene TRBV20-1, with 7 bases matching TRBD1. CDR3 size: 12 residues. Germline lookup yields CDR1 DFQATT and CDR2 SNEGSKA (reference sequence). This CDR3 reads CGASRDSYEQYF. Written as DNA, the CDR3 is TGCGGTGCTAGCCGGGACAGCTACGAGCAGTACTTC.

This clonotype was counted ten times or more. The chain couples TRBV7-8 to TRBJ2-7; 7 bases are a match to TRBD1. CDR1 is SGHVS and CDR2 is FQNEAQ in the germline V gene. Germline trimming cut 1 base from V and 0 bases from J; bases unmatched to any gene: 6. This CDR3 region has 16 residues. The CDR3 loop reads CASSLGSGTASYEQYF. The CDR3 DNA reads as TGTGCCAGCAGCTTAGGCTCCGGGACAGCCTCCTACGAGCAGTACTTC.

This clonotype was recorded only once. Just one base apart from a much larger clone, this may be a read error. The V and J genes are TRBV20-1 and TRBJ2-5, with TRBD2 identical over 8 bases. CDR1 is DFQATT, CDR2 SNEGSKA, per germline (reference sequence). The CDR3 is 15 residues long. The chain's CDR3 is CCAHRGGGFQETQYF. The CDR3 DNA reads as TGCTGTGCCCACCGTGGCGGGGGGTTCCAAGAGACCCAGTACTTC.

Comments on this clonotype: A much more abundant neighbour one base away suggests this may be a read error. The V and J genes are TRBV5-5 and TRBJ2-5; either TRBD1 or TRBD2 may fit D (5 bases each). The CDR3 contains 15 residues. Germline V gene sequence: CDR1 SGHKS, CDR2 YYEKEE (reference sequence). CDR3 residues: CACSSGGRTQETQYF. The CDR3 coding sequence is TGTGCCTGCAGCTCTGGGGGACGTACTCAAGAGACCCAGTACTTC.

In its sample, this clonotype was seen a few times. An end of the junction differs from the germline gene, which may be a read error. The chain has TRBV5-1 and TRBJ1-1, with D possibly TRBD1 on 5 matching bases. Germline values: CDR1 SGHRS, CDR2 YFSETQ. CDR3 size: 13 residues. The CDR3 sequence is CAGSLDQGTEAFF. The CDR3 bases are TGCGCCGGCAGCTTGGATCAGGGCACTGAAGCTTTCTTT. Based on the CDR3 plus reference TRBV5-1 and TRBJ1-1, the full variable domain is KAGVTQTPRYLIKTRGQQVTLSCSPISGHRSVSWYQQTPGQGLQFLFEYFSETQRNKGNFPGRFSGRQFSNSRSEMNVSTLELGDSALYLCAGSLDQGTEAFFGQGTRLTVV.